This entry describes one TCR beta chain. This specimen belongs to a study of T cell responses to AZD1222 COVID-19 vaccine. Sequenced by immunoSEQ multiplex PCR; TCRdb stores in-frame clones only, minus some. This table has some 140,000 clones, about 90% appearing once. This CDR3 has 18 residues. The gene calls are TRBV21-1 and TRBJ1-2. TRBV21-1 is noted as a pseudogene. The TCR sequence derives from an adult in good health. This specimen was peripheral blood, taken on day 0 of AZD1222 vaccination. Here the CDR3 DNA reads TGTGCCAGCAGCAACGGACTACGGGACACTTTTTCTAACTATGGCTACACCTTC. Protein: CASSNGLRDTFSNYGYTF.